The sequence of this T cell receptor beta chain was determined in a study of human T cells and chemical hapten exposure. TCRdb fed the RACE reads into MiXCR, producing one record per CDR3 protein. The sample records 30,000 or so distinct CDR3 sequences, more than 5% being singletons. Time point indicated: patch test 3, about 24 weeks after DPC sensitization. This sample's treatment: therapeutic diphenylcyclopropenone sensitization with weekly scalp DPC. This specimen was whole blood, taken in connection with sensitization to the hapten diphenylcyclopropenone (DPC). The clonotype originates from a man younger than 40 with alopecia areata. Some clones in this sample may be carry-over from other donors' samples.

DNA for the CDR3: TGTGCCAGCTCATTCACGGGAGAGGGTGAGCAGTTCTTC. This encodes CASSFTGEGEQFF. This chain connects TRBV18 to TRBJ2-1, with D possibly being TRBD2 (6 bases). Deletions cut 5 bases from V and 9 bases from J, with 14 bases between. In germline, CDR1 is KGHSH, CDR2 LQKENI. This CDR3 has 13 residues.